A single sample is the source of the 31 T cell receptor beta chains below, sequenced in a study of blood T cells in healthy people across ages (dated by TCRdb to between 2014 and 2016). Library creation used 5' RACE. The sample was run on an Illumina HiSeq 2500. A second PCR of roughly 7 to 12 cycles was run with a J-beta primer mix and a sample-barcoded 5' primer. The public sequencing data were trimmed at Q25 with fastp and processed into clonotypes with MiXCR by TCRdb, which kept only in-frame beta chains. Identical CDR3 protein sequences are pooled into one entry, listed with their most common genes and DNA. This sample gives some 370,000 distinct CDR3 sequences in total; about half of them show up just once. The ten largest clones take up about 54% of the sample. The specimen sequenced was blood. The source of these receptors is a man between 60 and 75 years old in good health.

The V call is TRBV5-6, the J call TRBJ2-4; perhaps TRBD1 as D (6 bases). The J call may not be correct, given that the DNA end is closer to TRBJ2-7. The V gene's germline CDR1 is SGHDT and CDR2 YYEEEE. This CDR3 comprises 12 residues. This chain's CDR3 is CASSTQGFEQYF. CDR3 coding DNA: TGTGCCAGCAGCACGCAGGGGTTCGAGCAGTACTTC.

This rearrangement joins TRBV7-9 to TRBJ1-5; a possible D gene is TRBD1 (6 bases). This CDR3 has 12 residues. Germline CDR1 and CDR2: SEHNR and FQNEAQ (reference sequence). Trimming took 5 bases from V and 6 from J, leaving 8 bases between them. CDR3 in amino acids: CASSQGIQPQHF. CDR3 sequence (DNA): TGTGCCAGCAGCCAGGGGATTCAGCCCCAGCATTTT. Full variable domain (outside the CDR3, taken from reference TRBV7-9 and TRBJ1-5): DTGVSQNPRHKITKRGQNVTFRCDPISEHNRLYWYRQTLGQGPEFLTYFQNEAQLEKSRLLSDRFSAERPKGSFSTLEIQRTEQGDSAMYLCASSQGIQPQHFGDGTRLSIL.

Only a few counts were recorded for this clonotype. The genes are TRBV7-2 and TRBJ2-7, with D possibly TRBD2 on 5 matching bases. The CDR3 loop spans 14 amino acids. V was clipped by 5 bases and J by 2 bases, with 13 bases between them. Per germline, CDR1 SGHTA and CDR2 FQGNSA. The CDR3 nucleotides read TGTGCCAGCAGCCCGGACGGAGGAGCCTACGAGCAGTACTTC. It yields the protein CASSPDGGAYEQYF.

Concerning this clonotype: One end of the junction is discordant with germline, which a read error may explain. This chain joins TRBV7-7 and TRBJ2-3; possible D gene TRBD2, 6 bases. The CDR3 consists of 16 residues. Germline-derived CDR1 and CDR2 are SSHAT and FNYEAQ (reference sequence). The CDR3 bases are TGTGCTAGCAGCTTGACTGCGGGGACCGGCACAGATACGCAGTATTTT. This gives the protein CASSLTAGTGTDTQYF.

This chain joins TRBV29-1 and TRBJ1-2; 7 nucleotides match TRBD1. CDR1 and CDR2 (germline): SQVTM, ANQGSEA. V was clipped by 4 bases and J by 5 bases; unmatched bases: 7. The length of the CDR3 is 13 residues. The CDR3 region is CSVGQGLGYGYTF. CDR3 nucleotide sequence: TGCAGCGTTGGACAGGGCCTAGGGTATGGCTACACCTTC.

The CDR3 reads CSARLLAAGGGETQYF. The CDR3 coding sequence is TGCAGTGCTAGGCTGCTAGCGGCGGGTGGAGGAGAGACCCAGTACTTC. V and J are TRBV20-1 and TRBJ2-5, with TRBD2 matching 7 bases. Germline CDR1 DFQATT, CDR2 SNEGSKA (reference sequence). The CDR3 is 16 amino acids. The V segment lost 3 bases and the J segment 4 bases; nucleotides outside the gene matches: 14.

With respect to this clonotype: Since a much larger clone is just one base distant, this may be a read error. CDR3 amino acids: CSARGGPTDTRYF. DNA for the CDR3: TGCAGTGCCCGCGGCGGGCCCACAGATACGCGGTATTTT. This sequence joins TRBV20-1 and TRBJ2-3; D perhaps matches TRBD2 (5 bases). This CDR3 spans 13 amino acids. Per germline, CDR1 DFQATT and CDR2 SNEGSKA (reference sequence).

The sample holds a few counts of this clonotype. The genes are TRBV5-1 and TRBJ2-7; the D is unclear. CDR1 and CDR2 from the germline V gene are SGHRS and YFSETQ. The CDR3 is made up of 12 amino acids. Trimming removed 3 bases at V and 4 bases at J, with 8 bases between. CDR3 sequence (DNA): TGCGCCAGCAGCTCTGACCAGTACGAGCAGTACTTC. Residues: CASSSDQYEQYF.

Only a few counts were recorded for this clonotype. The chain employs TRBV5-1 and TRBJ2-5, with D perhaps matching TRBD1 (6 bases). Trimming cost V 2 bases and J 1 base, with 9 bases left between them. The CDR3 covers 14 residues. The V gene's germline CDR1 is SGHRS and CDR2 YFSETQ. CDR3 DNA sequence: TGCGCCAGCAGCTTTGGACAGCCCCAAGAGACCCAGTACTTC. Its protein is CASSFGQPQETQYF.

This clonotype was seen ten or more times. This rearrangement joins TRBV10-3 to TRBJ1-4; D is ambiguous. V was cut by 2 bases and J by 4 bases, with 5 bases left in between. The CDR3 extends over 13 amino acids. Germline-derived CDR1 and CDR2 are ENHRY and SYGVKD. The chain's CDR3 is CAISEKDNEKLFF. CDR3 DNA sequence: TGTGCCATCAGTGAGAAGGATAATGAAAAACTGTTTTTT.

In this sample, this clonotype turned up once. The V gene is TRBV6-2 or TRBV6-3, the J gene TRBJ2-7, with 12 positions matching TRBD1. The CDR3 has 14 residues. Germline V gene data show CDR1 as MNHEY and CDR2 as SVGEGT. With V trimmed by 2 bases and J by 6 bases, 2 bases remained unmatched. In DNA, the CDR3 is TGTGCCAGCAGTTACGGGACAGGGGGCGCCGAGCAGTACTTC. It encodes CASSYGTGGAEQYF.

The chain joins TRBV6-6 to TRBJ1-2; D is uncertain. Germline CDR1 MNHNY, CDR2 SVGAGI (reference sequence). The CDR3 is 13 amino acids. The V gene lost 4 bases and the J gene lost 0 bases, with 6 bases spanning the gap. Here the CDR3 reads CASSSQANYGYTF. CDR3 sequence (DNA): TGTGCCAGCAGTTCCCAGGCTAACTATGGCTACACCTTC.

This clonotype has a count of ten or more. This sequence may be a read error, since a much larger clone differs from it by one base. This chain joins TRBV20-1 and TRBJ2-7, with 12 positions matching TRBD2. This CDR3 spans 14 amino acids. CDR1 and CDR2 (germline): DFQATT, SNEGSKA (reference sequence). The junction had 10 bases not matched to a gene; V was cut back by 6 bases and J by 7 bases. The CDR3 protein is CSAKTSGSYNEQYF. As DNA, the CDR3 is TGCAGTGCAAAGACTAGCGGGAGTTACAATGAGCAGTACTTC.

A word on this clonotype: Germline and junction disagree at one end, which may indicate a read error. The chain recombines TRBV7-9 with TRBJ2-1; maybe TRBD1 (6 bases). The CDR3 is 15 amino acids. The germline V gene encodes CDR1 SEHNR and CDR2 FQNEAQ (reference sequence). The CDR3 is CASSLDNRQADEQFF. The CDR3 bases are TGTGCCAGCAGTTTAGATAATCGACAGGCCGATGAGCAGTTCTTC.

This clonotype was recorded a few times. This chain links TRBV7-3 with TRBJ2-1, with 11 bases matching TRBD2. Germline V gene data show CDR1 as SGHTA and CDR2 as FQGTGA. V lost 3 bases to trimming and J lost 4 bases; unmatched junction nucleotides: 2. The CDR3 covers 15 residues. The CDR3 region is CASSLASGRYNEQFF. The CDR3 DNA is TGTGCCAGCAGCTTGGCTAGCGGGAGGTACAATGAGCAGTTCTTC.

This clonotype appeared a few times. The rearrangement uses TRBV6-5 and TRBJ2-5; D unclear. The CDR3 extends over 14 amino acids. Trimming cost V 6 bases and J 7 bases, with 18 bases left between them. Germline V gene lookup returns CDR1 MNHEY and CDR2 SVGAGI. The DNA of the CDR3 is TGTGCCAGCAGCCGTACGACAACTTCGGGGACCCAGTACTTC. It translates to CASSRTTTSGTQYF.

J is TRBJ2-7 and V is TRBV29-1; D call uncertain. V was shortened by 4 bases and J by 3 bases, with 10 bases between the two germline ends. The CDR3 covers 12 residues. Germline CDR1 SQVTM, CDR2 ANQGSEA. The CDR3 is CSVGSDRYEQYF. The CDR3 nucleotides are TGCAGCGTTGGTTCCGACCGCTACGAGCAGTACTTC.

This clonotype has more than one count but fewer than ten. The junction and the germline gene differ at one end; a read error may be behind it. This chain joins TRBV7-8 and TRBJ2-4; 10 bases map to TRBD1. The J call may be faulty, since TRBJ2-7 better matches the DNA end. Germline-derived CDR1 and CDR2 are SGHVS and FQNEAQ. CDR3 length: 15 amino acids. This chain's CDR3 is CASSIAGTGDPEQYF. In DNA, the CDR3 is TGTGCCAGCAGCATAGCCGGGACAGGGGATCCCGAGCAGTACTTC.

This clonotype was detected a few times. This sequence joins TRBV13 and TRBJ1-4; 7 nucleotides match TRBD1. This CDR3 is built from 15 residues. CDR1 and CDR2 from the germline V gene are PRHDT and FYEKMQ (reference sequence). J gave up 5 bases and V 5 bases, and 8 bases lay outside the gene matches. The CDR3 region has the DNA TGTGCCAGCAGCCCTCGACAGGGATCAAATGAAAAACTGTTTTTT. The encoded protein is CASSPRQGSNEKLFF.

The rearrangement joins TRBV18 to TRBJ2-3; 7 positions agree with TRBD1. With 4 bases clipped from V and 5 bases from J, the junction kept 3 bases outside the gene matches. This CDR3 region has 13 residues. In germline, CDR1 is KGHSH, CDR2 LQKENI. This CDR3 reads CASSRGQEDTQYF. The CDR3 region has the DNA TGTGCCAGCTCACGCGGACAGGAAGATACGCAGTATTTT.

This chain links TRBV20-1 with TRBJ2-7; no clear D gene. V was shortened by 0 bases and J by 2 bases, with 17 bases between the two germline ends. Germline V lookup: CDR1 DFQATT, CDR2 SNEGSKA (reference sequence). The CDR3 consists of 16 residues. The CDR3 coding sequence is TGCAGTGCTAGAGAGATAAGACAACCTGGGGCCTACGAGCAGTACTTC. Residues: CSAREIRQPGAYEQYF.

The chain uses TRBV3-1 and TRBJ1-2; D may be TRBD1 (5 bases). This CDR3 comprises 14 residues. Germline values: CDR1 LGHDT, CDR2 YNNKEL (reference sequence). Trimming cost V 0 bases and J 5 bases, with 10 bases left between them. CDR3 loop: CASSQEQVGYGYTF. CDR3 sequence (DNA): TGTGCCAGCAGCCAAGAACAGGTTGGATATGGCTACACCTTC. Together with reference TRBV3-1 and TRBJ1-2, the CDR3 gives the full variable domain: DTAVSQTPKYLVTQMGNDKSIKCEQNLGHDTMYWYKQDSKKFLKIMFSYNNKELIINETVPNRFSPKSPDKAHLNLHINSLELGDSAVYFCASSQEQVGYGYTFGSGTRLTVV.

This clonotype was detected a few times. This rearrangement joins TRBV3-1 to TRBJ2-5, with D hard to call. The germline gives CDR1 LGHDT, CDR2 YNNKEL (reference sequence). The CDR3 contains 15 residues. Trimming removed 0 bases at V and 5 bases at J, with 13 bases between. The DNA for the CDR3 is TGTGCCAGCAGCCAAGATCGGGTACAGAGGGAGACCCAGTACTTC. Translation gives CASSQDRVQRETQYF.

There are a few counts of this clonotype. CDR3 sequence reads: CASSLAGTFVEVYTF. The CDR3 bases are TGCGCCAGCAGCTTGGCAGGCACATTCGTTGAAGTCTACACCTTC. The rearrangement joins TRBV5-1 to TRBJ1-2; D is ambiguous. CDR1 is SGHRS, CDR2 YFSETQ, per germline. The CDR3 is 15 residues long. The V end lost 0 bases, the J end lost 10 bases, and 19 bases lay between the germline ends.

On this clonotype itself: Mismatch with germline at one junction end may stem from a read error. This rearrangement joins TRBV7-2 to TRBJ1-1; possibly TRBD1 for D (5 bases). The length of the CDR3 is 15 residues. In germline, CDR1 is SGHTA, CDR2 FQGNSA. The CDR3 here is CASSSGLNMNTEAFF. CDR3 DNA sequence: TGTGCCAGCAGCTCGGGACTTAACATGAACACTGAAGCTTTTTTT.

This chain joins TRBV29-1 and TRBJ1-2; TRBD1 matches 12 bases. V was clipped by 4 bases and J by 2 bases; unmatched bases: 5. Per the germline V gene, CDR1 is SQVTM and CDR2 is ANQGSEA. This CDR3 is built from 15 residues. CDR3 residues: CSVGDRGQRNYGYTF. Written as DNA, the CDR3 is TGCAGCGTTGGGGACAGGGGGCAGAGGAACTATGGCTACACCTTC. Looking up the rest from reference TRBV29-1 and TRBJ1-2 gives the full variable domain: SAVISQKPSRDICQRGTSLTIQCQVDSQVTMMFWYRQQPGQSLTLIATANQGSEATYESGFVIDKFPISRPNLTFSTLTVSNMSPEDSSIYLCSVGDRGQRNYGYTFGSGTRLTVV.

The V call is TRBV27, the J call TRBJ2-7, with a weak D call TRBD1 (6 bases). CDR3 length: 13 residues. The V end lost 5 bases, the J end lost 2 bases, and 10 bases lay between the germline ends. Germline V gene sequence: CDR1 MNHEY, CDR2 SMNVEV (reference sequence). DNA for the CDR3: TGTGCCAGCAGTAAAGGGACACCCTACGAGCAGTACTTC. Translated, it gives CASSKGTPYEQYF.

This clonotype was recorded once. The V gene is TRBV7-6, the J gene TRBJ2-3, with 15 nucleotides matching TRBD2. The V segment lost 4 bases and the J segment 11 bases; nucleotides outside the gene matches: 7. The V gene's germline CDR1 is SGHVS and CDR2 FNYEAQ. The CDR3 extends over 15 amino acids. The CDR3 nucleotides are TGTGCCAGCAGCTCCGGACTAGCGGGGGGGCTGGTGCAGTATTTT. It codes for CASSSGLAGGLVQYF.

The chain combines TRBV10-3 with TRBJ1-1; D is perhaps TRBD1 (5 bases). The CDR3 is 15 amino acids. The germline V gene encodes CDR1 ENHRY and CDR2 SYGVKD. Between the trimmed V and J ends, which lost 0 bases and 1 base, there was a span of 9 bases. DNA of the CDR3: TGTGCCATCAGTGAGTCGGCGGGGGGGAACACTGAAGCTTTCTTT. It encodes CAISESAGGNTEAFF.

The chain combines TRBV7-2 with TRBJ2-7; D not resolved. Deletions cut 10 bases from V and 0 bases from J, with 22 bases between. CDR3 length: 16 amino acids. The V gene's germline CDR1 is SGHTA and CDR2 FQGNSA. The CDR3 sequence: CAIEAPGLVGSYEQYF. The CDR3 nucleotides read TGTGCCATCGAAGCCCCGGGCCTCGTGGGCTCCTACGAGCAGTACTTC.

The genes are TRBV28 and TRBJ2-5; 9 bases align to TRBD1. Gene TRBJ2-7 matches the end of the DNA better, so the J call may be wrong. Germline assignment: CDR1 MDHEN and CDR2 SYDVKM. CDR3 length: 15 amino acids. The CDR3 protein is CASTPIWTGVYEQYF. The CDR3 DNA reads TGTGCCAGCACCCCAATCTGGACAGGGGTCTACGAGCAGTACTTC.